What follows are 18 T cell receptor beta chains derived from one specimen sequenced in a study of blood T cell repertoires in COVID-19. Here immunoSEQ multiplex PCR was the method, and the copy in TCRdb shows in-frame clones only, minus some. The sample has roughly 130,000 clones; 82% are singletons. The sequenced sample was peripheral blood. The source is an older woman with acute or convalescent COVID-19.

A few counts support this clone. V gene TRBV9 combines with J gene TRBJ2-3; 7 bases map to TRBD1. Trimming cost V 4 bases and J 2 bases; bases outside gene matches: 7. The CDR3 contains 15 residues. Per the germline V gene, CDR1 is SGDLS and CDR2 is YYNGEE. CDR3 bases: TGTGCCAGCAGCACAAGACAGGGATTCACAGATACGCAGTATTTT. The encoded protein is CASSTRQGFTDTQYF.

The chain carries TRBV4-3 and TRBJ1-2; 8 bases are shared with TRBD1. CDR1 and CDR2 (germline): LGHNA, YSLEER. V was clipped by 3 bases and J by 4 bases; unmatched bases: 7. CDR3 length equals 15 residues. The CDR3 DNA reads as TGCGCCAGCAGCCAGGGGGTAGGACAGGGCTATGGCTACACCTTC. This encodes CASSQGVGQGYGYTF.

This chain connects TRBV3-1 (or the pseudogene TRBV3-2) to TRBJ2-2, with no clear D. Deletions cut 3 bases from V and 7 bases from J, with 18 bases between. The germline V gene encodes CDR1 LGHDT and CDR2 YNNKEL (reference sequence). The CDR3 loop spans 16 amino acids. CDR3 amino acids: CASSHLEPSRGGELFF. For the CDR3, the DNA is TGTGCCAGCAGCCATTTAGAGCCATCCCGAGGCGGGGAGCTGTTTTTT.

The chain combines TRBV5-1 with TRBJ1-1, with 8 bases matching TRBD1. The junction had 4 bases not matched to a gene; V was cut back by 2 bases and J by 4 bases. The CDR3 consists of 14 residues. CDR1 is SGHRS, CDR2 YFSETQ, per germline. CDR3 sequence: CASSFQGAGTEAFF. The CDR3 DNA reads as TGCGCCAGCAGCTTCCAGGGGGCGGGCACTGAAGCTTTCTTT. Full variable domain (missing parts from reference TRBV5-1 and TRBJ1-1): KAGVTQTPRYLIKTRGQQVTLSCSPISGHRSVSWYQQTPGQGLQFLFEYFSETQRNKGNFPGRFSGRQFSNSRSEMNVSTLELGDSALYLCASSFQGAGTEAFFGQGTRLTVV.

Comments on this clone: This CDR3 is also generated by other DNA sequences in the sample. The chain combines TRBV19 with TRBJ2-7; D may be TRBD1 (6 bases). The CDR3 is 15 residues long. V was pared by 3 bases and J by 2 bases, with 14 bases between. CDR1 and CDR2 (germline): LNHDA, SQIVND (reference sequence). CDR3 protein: CASSISRDTTYEQYF. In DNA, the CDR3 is TGTGCCAGTAGTATCTCCCGGGACACAACCTACGAGCAGTACTTC.

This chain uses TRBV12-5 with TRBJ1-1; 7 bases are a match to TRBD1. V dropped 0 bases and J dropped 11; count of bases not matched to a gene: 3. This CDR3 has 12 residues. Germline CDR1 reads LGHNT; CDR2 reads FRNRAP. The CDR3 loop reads CASGLVTGAAFF. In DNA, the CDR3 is TGTGCTAGTGGTTTGGTTACAGGGGCGGCTTTCTTT.

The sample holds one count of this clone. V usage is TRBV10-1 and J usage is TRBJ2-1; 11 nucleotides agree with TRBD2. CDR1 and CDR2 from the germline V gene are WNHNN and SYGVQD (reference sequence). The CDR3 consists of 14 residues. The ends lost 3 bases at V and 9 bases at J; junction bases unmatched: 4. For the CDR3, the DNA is TGCGCCAGCAGTGATAGCGGGGGGGCAGGTGAGCAGTTCTTC. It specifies CASSDSGGAGEQFF.

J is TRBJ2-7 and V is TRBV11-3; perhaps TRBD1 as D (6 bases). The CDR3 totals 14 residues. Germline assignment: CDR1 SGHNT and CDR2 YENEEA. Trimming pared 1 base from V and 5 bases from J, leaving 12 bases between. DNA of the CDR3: TGTGCCAGCAGCTTAGGTTACAGGGAGAACGAGCAGTACTTC. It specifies CASSLGYRENEQYF.

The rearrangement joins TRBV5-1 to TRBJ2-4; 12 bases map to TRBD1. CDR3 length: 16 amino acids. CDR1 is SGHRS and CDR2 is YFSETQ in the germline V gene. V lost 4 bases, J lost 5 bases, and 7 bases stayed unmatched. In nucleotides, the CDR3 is TGCGCCAGCAGCCCGACCGGGACAGGGGGCGAAAACATTCAGTACTTC. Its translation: CASSPTGTGGENIQYF.

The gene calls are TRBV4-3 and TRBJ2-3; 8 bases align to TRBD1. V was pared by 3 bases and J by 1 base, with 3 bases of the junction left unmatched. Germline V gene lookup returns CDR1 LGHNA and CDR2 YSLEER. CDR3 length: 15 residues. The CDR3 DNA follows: TGCGCCAGCAGCCAGCAGGGGGCAGGCACAGATACGCAGTATTTT. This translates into CASSQQGAGTDTQYF.

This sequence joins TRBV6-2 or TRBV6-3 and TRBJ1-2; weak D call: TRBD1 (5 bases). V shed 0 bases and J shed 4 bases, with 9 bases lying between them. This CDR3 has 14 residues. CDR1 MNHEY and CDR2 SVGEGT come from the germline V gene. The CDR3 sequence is CASSYSSGLYGYTF. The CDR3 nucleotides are TGTGCCAGCAGTTACTCCTCAGGGCTCTATGGCTACACCTTC.

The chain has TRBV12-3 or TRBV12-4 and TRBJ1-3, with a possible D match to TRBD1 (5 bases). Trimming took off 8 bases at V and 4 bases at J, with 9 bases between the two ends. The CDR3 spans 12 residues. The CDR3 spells CASGQGGNTIYF. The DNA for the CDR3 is TGTGCCAGCGGGCAGGGAGGAAACACCATATATTTT.

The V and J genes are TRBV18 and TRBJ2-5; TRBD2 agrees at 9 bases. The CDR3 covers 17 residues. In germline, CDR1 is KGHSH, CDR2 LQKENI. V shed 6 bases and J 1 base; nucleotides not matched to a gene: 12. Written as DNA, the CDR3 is TGTGCCAGCTCCCCCGGGACTAGCCAAATGACCCAAGAGACCCAGTACTTC. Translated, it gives CASSPGTSQMTQETQYF.

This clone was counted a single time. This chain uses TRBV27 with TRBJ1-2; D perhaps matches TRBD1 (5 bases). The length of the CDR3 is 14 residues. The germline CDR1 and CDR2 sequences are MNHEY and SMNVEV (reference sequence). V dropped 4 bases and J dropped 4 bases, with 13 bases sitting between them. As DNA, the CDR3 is TGTGCCAGCAGTTCCCCCCAGGGCCGCTATGGCTACACCTTC. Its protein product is CASSSPQGRYGYTF.

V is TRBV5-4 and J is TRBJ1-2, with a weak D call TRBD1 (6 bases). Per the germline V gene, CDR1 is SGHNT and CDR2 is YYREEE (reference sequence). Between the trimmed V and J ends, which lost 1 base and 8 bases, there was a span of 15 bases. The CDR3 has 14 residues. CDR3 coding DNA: TGTGCCAGCAGCTTGACAGGGCGTTCAGGCGGCTACACCTTC. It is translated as CASSLTGRSGGYTF.

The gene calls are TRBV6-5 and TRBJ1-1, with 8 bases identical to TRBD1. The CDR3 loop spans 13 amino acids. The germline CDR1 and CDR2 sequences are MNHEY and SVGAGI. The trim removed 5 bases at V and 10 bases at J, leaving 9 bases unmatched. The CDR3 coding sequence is TGTGCCAGCAGTCCGGACAGGGCTAGTGGAGCTTTCTTT. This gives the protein CASSPDRASGAFF.

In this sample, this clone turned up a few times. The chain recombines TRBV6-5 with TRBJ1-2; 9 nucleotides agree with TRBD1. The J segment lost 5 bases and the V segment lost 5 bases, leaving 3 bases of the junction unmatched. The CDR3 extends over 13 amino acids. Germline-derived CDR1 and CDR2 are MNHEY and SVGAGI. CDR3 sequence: CASSNRGHYGYTF. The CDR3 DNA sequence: TGTGCCAGCAGTAACAGGGGGCATTATGGCTACACCTTC.

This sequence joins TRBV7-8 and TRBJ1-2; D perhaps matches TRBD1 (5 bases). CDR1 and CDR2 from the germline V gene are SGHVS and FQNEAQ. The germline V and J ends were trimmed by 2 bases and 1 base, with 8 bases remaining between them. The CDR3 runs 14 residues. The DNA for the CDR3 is TGTGCCAGCAGCTTATCGGACATTAACTATGGCTACACCTTC. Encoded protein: CASSLSDINYGYTF.